This TCR beta chain was captured by sequencing in a study of shared clonotypes between healthy human individuals. Study overall: A couple of female and three male donors aged 18 to 49 were enrolled.

Sequencing was performed with immunoSEQ multiplex PCR; in TCRdb, only in-frame clones are kept and a portion is missing. The sample lists 950,000 to 1,100,000 clones, about 84% occurring once. Germline loops: CDR1 MNHEY, CDR2 SMNVEV (reference sequence). The CDR3 totals 15 residues. Between the trimmed V and J ends, which lost 6 bases and 6 bases, there was a span of 21 bases. The source of this sequence is a man younger than 35 in good health. Some clones in this sample may be carry-over from other donors' samples. The source material was memory CD4+ T cells from PBMCs. Specified subset: CD45RA-negative fraction. The chain links TRBV27 to TRBJ2-7; D gene uncertain. CDR3 bases: TGTGCCAGCAGCCTCAAACCTGGACCACCGGGCGAGCAGTACTTC. It encodes CASSLKPGPPGEQYF.